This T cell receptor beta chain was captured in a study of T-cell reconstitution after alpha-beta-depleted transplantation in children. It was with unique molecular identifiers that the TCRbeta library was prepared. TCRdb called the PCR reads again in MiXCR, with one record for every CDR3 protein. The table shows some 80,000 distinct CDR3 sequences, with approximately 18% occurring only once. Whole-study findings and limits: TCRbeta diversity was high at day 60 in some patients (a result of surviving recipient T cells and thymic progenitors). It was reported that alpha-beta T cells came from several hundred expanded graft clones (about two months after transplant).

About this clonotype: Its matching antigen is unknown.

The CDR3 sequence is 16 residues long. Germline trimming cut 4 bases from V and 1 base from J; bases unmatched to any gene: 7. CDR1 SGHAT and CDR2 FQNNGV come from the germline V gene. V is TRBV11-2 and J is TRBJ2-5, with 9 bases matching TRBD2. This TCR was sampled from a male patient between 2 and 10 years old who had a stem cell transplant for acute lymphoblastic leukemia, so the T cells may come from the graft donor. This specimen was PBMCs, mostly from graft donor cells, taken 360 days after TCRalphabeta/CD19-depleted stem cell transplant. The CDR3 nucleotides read TGTGCCAGCAGCTCCTCCCAACTAGCGGGCCAAGAGACCCAGTACTTC. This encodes CASSSSQLAGQETQYF.